The source of this T cell receptor (beta chain) is a study of tumor and adjacent non-tumor tissue in lung cancer. This sample's RNA came from whole unsorted tissue. More than 3 cm separated this lung sample from the edge of the tumor. General study findings and limits: Normal lung showed higher cumulative top 100 clone frequency than tumor.

The germline gives CDR1 MGHRA, CDR2 YSYEKL. The CDR3 covers 16 residues. A modified ARM-PCR protocol with three rounds of nested PCR amplified TCRbeta. TCRdb passed the multiplex PCR reads through MiXCR, listing each CDR3 protein once. The sample records about 100,000 distinct CDR3 sequences, 60% to 80% being singletons. As concerns this clonotype: The antigen is undetermined. The CDR3 does not end in the conserved phenylalanine or tryptophan, so this is likely a read error.

The receptor was isolated from a man younger than 40 with non-small cell lung cancer. V is TRBV4-1 and J is TRBJ2-1; 8 bases agree with TRBD2. The sample consisted of distant non-tumor lung tissue. The CDR3 nucleotides read TGTGCCAGCAGCCAAGATCAAGCGGGAGACTACAATGAGCAGTTCTTG. This sequence encodes CASSQDQAGDYNEQFL.